This TCR beta chain stems from a study of T cell responses to AZD1222 COVID-19 vaccine. For the study at large: Second-dose recipients at about 4 or about 12 weeks were treated as one pooled group.

Overall study findings and caveats: Vaccine-associated CD4 TCRs spanned spike, dominant at 160-218 and 743-854. Clonal diversity may have been underestimated in mostly white British donors. Nearly half of spike-specific TCRs reportedly target variant regions that are unmutated in the B.1.351 and B.1.1.7 variants.

Profiled with immunoSEQ multiplex PCR; TCRdb holds only in-frame clones, not every one. This table has about 120,000 clones, about nine tenths appearing once. CDR3 length: 13 amino acids. V was clipped by 11 bases and J by 5 bases; unmatched bases: 11. Germline V gives CDR1 ENHRY, CDR2 SYGVKD. Notes on this clone: Its antigen is as yet unknown.

Sequenced here: peripheral blood, sampled on day 0 of AZD1222 vaccination. V usage is TRBV10-3 and J usage is TRBJ1-1, with 7 bases fitting TRBD1. This clonotype was obtained from an adult in good health. The CDR3 nucleotides are TGTGCCGCCGCCACAGGGGTACGGACTGAAGCTTTCTTT. Residues: CAAATGVRTEAFF.